This TCR beta chain is drawn from a study of STAT3 mutations in large granular lymphocyte leukemia. Sequenced by immunoSEQ multiplex PCR; TCRdb stores in-frame clones only, minus some. The data contain some 31,000 clones, approximately 86% of them singletons. This clone occurred a few times. Its specificity is unknown. Study-level points and caveats: Every T-LGLL patient had at least one immunodominant TCRbeta clonotype.

Germline CDR1 and CDR2: SNHLY and FYNNEI. The V gene end was trimmed by 6 bases and the J gene end by 3 bases; junction bases not matched to a gene: 3. CDR3 size: 13 residues. The source is a man aged 55-75 years with T-cell large granular lymphocyte leukemia. Some clones in this sample may be carry-over from other donors' samples. This rearrangement joins TRBV2 to TRBJ2-7; TRBD1 matches 9 bases. The sequenced sample was peripheral blood mononuclear cells. This CDR3 is CASSRDRDYEQYF. The CDR3 DNA follows: TGTGCCAGCAGCCGGGACAGGGACTACGAGCAGTACTTC.